This TCR beta chain was observed in a study of cytomegalovirus exposure and HLA in healthy donors. Broader study findings: A prior analysis recorded that most TCR beta V segments were productive about 87% or about 30% of the time. Later analysis suggested most CMV-associated TCR beta chains were HLA-restricted. The authors later linked a missense DCLRE1C variant to TCR beta V- and J-gene trimming.

In regard to this clone: Its target is not known.

The primer mix had 60 Vbeta and 13 Jbeta primers. The protocol was immunoSEQ multiplex PCR, while the TCRdb copy is restricted to in-frame clones and leaves out a portion. The table includes 100,000 or so clones, about four fifths detected once. Sequenced input: PBMCs. This clonotype was obtained from a man in his thirties or forties in good health and CMV-seronegative.

CDR3 bases: TGCGCCAGCAGCTTGGATGGACTAGCCGCCAATGAGCAGTTCTTC. It translates to CASSLDGLAANEQFF. V and J are TRBV5-1 and TRBJ2-1; 8 bases agree with TRBD2. The V gene end was trimmed by 0 bases and the J gene end by 6 bases; junction bases not matched to a gene: 5. This CDR3 region has 15 residues. In germline, CDR1 is SGHRS, CDR2 YFSETQ.